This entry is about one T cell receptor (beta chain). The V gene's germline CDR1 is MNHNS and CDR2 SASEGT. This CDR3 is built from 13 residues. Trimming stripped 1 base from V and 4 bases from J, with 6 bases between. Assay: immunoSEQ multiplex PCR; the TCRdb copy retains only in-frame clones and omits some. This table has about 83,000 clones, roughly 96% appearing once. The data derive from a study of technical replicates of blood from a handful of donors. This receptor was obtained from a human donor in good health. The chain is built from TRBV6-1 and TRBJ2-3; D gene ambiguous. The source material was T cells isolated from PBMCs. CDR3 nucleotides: TGTGCCAGCAGTGAAGTTCGGGCAGATACGCAGTATTTT. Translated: CASSEVRADTQYF.